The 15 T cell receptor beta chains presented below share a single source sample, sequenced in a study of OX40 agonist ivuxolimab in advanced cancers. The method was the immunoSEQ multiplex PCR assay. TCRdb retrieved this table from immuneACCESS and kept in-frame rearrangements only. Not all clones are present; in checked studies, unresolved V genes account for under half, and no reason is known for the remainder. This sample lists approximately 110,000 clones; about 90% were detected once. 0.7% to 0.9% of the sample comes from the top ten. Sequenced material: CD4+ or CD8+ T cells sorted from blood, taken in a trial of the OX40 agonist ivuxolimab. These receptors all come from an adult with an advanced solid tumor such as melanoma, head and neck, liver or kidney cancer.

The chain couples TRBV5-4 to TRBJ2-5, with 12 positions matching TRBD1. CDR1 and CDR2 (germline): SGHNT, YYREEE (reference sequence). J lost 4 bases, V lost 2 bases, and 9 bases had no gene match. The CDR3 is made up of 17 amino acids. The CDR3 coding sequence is TGTGCCAGCAGCTTATCCCGGGACAGGGGGCCCGGAGAGACCCAGTACTTC. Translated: CASSLSRDRGPGETQYF.

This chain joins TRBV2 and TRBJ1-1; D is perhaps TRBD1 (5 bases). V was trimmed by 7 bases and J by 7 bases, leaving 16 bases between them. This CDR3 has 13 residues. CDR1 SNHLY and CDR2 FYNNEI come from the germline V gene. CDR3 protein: CASTGRELLEAFF. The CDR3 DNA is TGTGCCAGCACCGGCAGGGAGCTCCTTGAAGCTTTCTTT. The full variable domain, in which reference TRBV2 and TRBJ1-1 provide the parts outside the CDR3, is EPEVTQTPSHQVTQMGQEVILRCVPISNHLYFYWYRQILGQKVEFLVSFYNNEISEKSEIFDDQFSVERPDGSNFTLKIRSTKLEDSAMYFCASTGRELLEAFFGQGTRLTVV.

CDR3 nucleotides: TGTGCCAGCAGCTTGAACAGGGGGCAAGACCCGCAGTATTTT. Its translation: CASSLNRGQDPQYF. The chain employs TRBV5-6 and TRBJ2-3; 9 bases fit TRBD1. V was clipped by 1 base and J by 10 bases; unmatched bases: 7. The germline V gene has CDR1 SGHDT and CDR2 YYEEEE. The CDR3 extends over 14 amino acids.

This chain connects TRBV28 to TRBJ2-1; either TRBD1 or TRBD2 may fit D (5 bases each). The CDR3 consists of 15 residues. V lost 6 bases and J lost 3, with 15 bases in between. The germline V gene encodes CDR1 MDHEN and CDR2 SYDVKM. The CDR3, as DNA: TGTGCCAGCAGCCCCGGCCGGGGCAACTACAATGAGCAGTTCTTC. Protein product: CASSPGRGNYNEQFF.

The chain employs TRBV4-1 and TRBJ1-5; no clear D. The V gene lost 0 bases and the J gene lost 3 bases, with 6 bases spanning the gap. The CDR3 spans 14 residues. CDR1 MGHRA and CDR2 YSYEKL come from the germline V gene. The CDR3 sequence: CASSQDRFNQPQHF. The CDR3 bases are TGCGCCAGCAGCCAAGATAGGTTCAATCAGCCCCAGCATTTT.

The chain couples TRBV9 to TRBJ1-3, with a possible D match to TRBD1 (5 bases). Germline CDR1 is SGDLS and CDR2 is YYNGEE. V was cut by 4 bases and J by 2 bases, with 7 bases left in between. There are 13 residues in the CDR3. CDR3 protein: CASSPGAGNTIYF. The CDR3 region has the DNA TGTGCCAGCAGCCCGGGGGCTGGAAACACCATATATTTT.

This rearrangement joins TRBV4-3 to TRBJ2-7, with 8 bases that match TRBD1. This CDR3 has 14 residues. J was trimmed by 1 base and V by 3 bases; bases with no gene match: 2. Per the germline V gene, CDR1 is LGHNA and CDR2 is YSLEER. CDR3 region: CASSQDRASYEQYF. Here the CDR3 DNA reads TGCGCCAGCAGCCAGGACAGGGCTTCCTACGAGCAGTACTTC.

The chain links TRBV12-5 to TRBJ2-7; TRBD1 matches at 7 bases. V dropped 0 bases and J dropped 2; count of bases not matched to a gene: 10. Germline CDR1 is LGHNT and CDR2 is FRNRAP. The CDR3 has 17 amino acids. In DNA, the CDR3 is TGTGCTAGTGGTTTGGTTAGGGGACAGTTGCAACCCTACGAGCAGTACTTC. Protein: CASGLVRGQLQPYEQYF.

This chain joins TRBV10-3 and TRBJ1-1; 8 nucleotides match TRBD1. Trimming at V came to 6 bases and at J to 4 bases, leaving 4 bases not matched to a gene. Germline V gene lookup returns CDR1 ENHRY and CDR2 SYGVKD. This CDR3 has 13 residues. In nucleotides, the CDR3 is TGTGCCATCAGACTGGACAGGGCCACTGAAGCTTTCTTT. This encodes CAIRLDRATEAFF.

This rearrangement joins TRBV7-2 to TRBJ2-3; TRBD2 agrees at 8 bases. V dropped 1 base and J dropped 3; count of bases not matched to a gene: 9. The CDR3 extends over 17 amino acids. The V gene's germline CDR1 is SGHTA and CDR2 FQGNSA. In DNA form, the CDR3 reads TGTGCCAGCAGCTTAGACCCCCCAGCGGGAGTAACAGATACGCAGTATTTT. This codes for CASSLDPPAGVTDTQYF.

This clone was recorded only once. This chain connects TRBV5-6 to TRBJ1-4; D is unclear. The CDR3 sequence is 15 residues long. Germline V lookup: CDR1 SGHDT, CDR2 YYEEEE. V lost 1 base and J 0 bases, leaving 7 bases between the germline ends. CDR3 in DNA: TGTGCCAGCAGCTTGTTGGGTCCAACTAATGAAAAACTGTTTTTT. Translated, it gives CASSLLGPTNEKLFF.

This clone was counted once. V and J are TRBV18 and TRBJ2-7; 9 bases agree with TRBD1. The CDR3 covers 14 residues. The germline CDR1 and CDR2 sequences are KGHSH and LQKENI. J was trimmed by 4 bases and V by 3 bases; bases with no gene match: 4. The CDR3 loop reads CASSPPGQGYEQYF. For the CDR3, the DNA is TGTGCCAGCTCACCCCCGGGACAGGGTTACGAGCAGTACTTC.

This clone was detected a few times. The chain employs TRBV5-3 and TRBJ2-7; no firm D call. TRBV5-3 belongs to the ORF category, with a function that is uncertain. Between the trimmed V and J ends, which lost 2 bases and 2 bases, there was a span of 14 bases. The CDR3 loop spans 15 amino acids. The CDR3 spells CARSFRVRAPYEQYF. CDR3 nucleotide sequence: TGTGCCAGAAGCTTCCGGGTCCGAGCGCCCTACGAGCAGTACTTC.

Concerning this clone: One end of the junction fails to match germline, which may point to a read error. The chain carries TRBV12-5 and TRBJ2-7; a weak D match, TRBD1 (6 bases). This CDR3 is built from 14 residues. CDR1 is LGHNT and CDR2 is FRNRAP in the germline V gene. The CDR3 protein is CASGLETGPYEQHF. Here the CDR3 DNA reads TGTGCTAGTGGTTTGGAAACAGGGCCCTACGAGCAGCACTTC.

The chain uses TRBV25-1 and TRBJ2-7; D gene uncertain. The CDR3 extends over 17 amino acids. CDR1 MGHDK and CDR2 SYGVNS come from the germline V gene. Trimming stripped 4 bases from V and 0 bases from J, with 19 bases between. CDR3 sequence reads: CASSAPPGSLNSYEQYF. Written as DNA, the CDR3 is TGTGCCAGCAGTGCACCCCCGGGCTCACTCAACTCCTACGAGCAGTACTTC.